One sample yielded the 3 T cell receptor beta chains listed below, sequenced in a study of beta chain features in type 1 diabetes. Their antigens remain unidentified. As every portion of the isolated RNA was reverse transcribed, the sequencing read expressed TCRB transcripts. The data were produced by immunoSEQ multiplex PCR, yet TCRdb's version contains in-frame clones alone and is incomplete. The table has a few hundred thousand clones, approximately 13% seen once; the top ten hold about 0.02%. Study-wide findings and caveats: Shorter TCRB CDR3s, moderately but significantly so, were found in Type 1 diabetes patients in all four CD4+ subsets.

The sequenced material came from naive CD4+ T cells from blood. Receptors were obtained from a man aged 30-40 years with type 1 diabetes.

This clone was counted only a few times. The V and J genes are TRBV19 and TRBJ1-2, with 9 bases fitting TRBD1. Germline V CDR1 and CDR2: LNHDA, SQIVND (reference sequence). The CDR3 totals 13 residues. The J segment lost 5 bases and the V segment lost 8 bases, leaving 6 bases of the junction unmatched. CDR3 in DNA: TGTGCCAGTGCGGACAGGGGTTATTATGGCTACACCTTC. Protein sequence: CASADRGYYGYTF.

V usage is TRBV5-4 and J usage is TRBJ2-1, with TRBD1 matching 9 bases. Germline trimming cut 4 bases from V and 8 bases from J; bases unmatched to any gene: 7. Germline lookup yields CDR1 SGHNT and CDR2 YYREEE (reference sequence). The CDR3 covers 14 residues. Here the CDR3 DNA reads TGTGCCAGCAGCGTCCGGGACAGGGCGGATGAGCAGTTCTTC. It codes for CASSVRDRADEQFF.

The gene calls are TRBV9 and TRBJ1-1, with 8 bases identical to TRBD1. Germline V gene data show CDR1 as SGDLS and CDR2 as YYNGEE. The V and J ends lost 4 bases and 1 base, in that order; junction bases with no gene match: 9. CDR3 size: 16 residues. The CDR3 is CASSPRDRRGNTEAFF. The CDR3, as DNA: TGTGCCAGCAGCCCTCGGGACAGGCGGGGGAACACTGAAGCTTTCTTT. Full variable domain (remainder filled in from reference TRBV9 and TRBJ1-1): DSGVTQTPKHLITATGQRVTLRCSPRSGDLSVYWYQQSLDQGLQFLIQYYNGEERAKGNILERFSAQQFPDLHSELNLSSLELGDSALYFCASSPRDRRGNTEAFFGQGTRLTVV.